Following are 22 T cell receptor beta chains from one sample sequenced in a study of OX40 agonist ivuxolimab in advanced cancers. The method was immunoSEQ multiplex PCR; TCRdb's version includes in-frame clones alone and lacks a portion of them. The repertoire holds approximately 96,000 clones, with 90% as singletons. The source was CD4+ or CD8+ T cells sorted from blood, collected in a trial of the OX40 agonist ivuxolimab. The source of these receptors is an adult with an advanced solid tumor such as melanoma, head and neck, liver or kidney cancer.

The CDR3 loop reads CASSPRTGAVGYEQYF. For the CDR3, the DNA is TGTGCCAGCTCACCACGAACGGGGGCCGTCGGGTACGAGCAGTACTTC. The rearrangement joins TRBV18 to TRBJ2-7; D may be TRBD1 or TRBD2 (6 bases each). Germline values: CDR1 KGHSH, CDR2 LQKENI. Trimming took off 1 base at V and 4 bases at J, with 17 bases between the two ends. This CDR3 spans 16 amino acids.

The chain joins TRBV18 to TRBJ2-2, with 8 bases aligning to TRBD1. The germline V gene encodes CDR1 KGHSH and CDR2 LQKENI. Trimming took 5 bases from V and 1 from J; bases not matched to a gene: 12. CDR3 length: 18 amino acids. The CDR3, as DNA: TGTGCCAGCTCAACCATTATGCGACAGGGGAGGAACACCGGGGAGCTGTTTTTT. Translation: CASSTIMRQGRNTGELFF. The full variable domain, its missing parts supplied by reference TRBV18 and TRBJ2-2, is NAGVMQNPRHLVRRRGQEARLRCSPMKGHSHVYWYRQLPEEGLKFMVYLQKENIIDESGMPKERFSAEFPKEGPSILRIQQVVRGDSAAYFCASSTIMRQGRNTGELFFGEGSRLTVL.

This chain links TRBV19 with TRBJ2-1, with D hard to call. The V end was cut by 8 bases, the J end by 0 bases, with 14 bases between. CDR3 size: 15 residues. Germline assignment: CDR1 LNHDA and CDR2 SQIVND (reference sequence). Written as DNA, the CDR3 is TGTGCCAGTGGTAGGGCCGGGCGCTCCTACAATGAGCAGTTCTTC. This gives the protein CASGRAGRSYNEQFF.

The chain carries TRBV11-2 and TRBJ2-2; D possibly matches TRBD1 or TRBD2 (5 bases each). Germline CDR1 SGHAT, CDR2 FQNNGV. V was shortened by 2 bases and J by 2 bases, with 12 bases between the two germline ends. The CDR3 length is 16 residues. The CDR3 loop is CASSLWEGTNTGELFF. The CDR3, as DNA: TGTGCCAGCAGCTTATGGGAAGGGACCAACACCGGGGAGCTGTTTTTT.

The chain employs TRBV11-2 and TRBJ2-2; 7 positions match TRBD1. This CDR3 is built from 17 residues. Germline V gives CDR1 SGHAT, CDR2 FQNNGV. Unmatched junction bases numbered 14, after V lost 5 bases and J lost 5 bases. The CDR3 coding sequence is TGTGCCAGCAGCAAACACGCTACAGGGGTGGGGACCGGGGAGCTGTTTTTT. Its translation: CASSKHATGVGTGELFF.

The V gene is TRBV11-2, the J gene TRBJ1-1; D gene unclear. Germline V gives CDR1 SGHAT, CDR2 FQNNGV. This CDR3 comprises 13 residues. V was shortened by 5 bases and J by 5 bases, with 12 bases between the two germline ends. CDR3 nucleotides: TGTGCCAGCAGCCCCGGTGGGTCAACTGAAGCTTTCTTT. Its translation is CASSPGGSTEAFF.

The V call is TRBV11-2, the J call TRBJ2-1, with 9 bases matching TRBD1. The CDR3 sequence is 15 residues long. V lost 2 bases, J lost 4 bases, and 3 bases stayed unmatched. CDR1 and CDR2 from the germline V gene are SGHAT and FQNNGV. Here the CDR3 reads CASSLYGQGYNEQFF. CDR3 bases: TGTGCCAGCAGCTTATACGGACAGGGGTACAATGAGCAGTTCTTC. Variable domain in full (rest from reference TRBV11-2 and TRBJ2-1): EAGVAQSPRYKIIEKRQSVAFWCNPISGHATLYWYQQILGQGPKLLIQFQNNGVVDDSQLPKDRFSAERLKGVDSTLKIQPAKLEDSAVYLCASSLYGQGYNEQFFGPGTRLTVL.

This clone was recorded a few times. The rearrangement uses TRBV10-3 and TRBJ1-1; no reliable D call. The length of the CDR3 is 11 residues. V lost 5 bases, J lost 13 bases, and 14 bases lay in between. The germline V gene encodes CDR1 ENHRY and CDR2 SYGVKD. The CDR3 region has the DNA TGTGCCATCAGTCAGGTAGATGAACGTTTCTTT. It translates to CAISQVDERFF.

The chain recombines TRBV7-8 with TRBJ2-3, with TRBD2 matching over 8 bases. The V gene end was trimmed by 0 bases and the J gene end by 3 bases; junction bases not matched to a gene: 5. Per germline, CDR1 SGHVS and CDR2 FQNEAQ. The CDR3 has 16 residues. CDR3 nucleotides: TGTGCCAGCAGCTTAGCGTGGGCGGGAGGAACAGATACGCAGTATTTT. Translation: CASSLAWAGGTDTQYF.

CDR3 DNA sequence: TGTGCCAGCAGTGAATGGGGACAGGGGACCCCTCGGGAAAAACTGTTTTTT. Amino acid sequence: CASSEWGQGTPREKLFF. The chain carries TRBV6-1 and TRBJ1-4; 10 nucleotides match TRBD1. Losses at the gene ends were 2 bases for V and 8 bases for J; bases not matched to a gene: 11. The CDR3 totals 17 residues. The germline V gene encodes CDR1 MNHNS and CDR2 SASEGT.

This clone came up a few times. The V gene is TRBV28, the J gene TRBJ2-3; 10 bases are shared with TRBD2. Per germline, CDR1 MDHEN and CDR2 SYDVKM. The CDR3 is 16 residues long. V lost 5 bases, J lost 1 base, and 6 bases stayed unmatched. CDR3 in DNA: TGTGCCAGCAGTCTACTAGCGGGAATGGGCACAGATACGCAGTATTTT. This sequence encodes CASSLLAGMGTDTQYF.

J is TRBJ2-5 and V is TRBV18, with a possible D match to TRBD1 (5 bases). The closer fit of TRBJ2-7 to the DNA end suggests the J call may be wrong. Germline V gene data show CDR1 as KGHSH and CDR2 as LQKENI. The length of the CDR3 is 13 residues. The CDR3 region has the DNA TGTGCCAGCTCACGTGACAGCAAATACGAGCAGTACTTC. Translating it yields CASSRDSKYEQYF.

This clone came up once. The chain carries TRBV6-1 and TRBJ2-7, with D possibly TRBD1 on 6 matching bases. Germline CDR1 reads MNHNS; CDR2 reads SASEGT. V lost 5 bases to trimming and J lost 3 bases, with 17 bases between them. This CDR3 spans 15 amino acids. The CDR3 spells CASSTDSPAIYEQYF. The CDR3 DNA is TGTGCCAGCAGTACGGACAGTCCCGCCATCTACGAGCAGTACTTC.

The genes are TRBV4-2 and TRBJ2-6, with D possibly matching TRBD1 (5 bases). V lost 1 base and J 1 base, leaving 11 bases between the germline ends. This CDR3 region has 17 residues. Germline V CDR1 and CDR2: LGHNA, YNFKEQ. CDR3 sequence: CASSQVTGPSGANVLTF. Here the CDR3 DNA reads TGTGCCAGCAGCCAAGTTACAGGACCTTCTGGGGCCAACGTCCTGACTTTC.

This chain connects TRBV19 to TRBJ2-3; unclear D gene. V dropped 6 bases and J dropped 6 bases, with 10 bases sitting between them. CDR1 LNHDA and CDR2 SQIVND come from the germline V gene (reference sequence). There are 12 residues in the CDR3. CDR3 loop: CASSEFLDTQYF. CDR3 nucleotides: TGTGCCAGTAGCGAGTTTTTGGATACGCAGTATTTT.

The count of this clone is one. CDR3 protein: CASSSSDGEQYF. In nucleotides, the CDR3 is TGTGCCAGCAGCTCCAGCGATGGGGAGCAGTACTTC. The J gene is TRBJ2-7, the V gene TRBV7-2; D not certain. The CDR3 sequence is 12 residues long. Germline V gives CDR1 SGHTA, CDR2 FQGNSA. Deletions cut 4 bases from V and 7 bases from J, with 11 bases between.

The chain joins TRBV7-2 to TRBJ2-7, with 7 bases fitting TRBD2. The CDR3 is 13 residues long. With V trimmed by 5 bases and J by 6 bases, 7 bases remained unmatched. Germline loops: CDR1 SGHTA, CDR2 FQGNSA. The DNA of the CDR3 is TGTGCCAGCAGCCTTAAGACTAGCCGCGAGCAGTACTTC. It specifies CASSLKTSREQYF.

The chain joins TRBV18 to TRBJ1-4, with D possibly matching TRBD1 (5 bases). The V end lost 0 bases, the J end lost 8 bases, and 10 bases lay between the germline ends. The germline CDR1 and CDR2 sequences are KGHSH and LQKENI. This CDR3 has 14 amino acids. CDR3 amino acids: CASSPPTAEEKLFF. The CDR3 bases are TGTGCCAGCTCACCACCGACAGCTGAGGAAAAACTGTTTTTT. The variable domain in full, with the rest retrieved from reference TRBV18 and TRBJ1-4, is NAGVMQNPRHLVRRRGQEARLRCSPMKGHSHVYWYRQLPEEGLKFMVYLQKENIIDESGMPKERFSAEFPKEGPSILRIQQVVRGDSAAYFCASSPPTAEEKLFFGSGTQLSVL.

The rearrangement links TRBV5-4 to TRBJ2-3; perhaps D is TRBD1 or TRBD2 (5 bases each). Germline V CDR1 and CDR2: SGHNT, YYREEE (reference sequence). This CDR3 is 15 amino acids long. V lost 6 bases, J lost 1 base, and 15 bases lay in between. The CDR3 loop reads CASNPDLGGTDTQYF. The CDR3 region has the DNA TGTGCCAGCAACCCGGACTTAGGGGGCACAGATACGCAGTATTTT.

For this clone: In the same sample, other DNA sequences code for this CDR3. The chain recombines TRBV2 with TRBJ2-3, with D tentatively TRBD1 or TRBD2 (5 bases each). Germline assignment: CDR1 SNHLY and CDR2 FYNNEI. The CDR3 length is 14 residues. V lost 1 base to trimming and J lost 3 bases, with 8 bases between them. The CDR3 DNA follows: TGTGCCAGCAGTGAAGTGGGACCGACAGATACGCAGTATTTT. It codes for CASSEVGPTDTQYF.

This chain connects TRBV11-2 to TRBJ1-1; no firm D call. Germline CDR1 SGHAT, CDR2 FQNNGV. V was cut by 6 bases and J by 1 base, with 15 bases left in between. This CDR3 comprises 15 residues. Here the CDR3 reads CASRRPGRKNTEAFF. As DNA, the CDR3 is TGTGCCAGCAGACGGCCCGGACGGAAGAACACTGAAGCTTTCTTT.

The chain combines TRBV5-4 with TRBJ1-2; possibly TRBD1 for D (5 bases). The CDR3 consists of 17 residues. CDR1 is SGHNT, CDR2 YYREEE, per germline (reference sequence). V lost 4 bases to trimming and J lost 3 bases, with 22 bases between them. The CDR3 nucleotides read TGTGCCAGCAGCCACGGGACCCCCGGGTGGTACGACTATGGCTACACCTTC. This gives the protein CASSHGTPGWYDYGYTF.